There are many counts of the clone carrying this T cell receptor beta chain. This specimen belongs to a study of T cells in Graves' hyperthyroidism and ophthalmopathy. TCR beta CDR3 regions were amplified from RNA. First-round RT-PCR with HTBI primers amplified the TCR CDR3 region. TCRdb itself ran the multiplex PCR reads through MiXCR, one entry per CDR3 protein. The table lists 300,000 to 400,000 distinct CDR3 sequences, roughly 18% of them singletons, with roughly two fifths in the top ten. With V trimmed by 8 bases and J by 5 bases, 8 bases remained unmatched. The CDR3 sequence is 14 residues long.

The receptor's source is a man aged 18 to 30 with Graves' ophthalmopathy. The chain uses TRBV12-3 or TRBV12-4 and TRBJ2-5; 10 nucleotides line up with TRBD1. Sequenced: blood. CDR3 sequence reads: CASGDRGVWETQYF. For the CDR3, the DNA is TGTGCCAGCGGGGACAGGGGTGTGTGGGAGACCCAGTACTTC.